The clone carrying this TCR beta chain was found many times. The time point was: before trial treatment. cDNA synthesis used a TRAV/TRBV-specific primer set for both chains. Amplification, which lasted 20 to 25 PCR cycles, used a constant-region primer and V-primer adapter to amplify TCRs. With in vitro transcription, the isolated mRNA was amplified. TCRdb recomputed calls from the reads with MiXCR, one row per CDR3 protein. This sample has around 90,000 distinct CDR3 sequences, with approximately 17% found just once. This entry belongs to a study of low-dose radiotherapy and immunotherapy resistance in tumors. Whole-study context: The study delivered 0.5 Gy per fraction every 2 weeks to Cohort 1, totaling 6.5 Gy.

The CDR3 spans 15 residues. Deletions cut 4 bases from V and 6 bases from J, with 17 bases between. Germline V lookup: CDR1 SGHVS, CDR2 FNYEAQ. The receptor's source is a male donor with prostate cancer. V is TRBV7-6 and J is TRBJ2-3, with a weak D call TRBD2 (7 bases). Specimen: PBMCs, collected before treatment. CDR3 coding DNA: TGTGCCAGCAGCTCGGGGGGCCACACGGGCGATACGCAGTATTTT. Translation: CASSSGGHTGDTQYF.